This is a list of T cell receptor beta chains from one sample in a study of blood T cell repertoires in COVID-19. The assay was immunoSEQ multiplex PCR, and TCRdb's table has in-frame clones only and misses some. This sample carries some 300,000 clones, roughly 91% of them seen once, and the ten largest clones take less than 3.5%. Sequenced material: PBMCs or T cells enriched from blood (not recorded which). The receptors stem from a woman aged 45-65 years who had been exposed to COVID-19. Both conserved end residues are part of each CDR3. A D gene is named only where the DNA matches it firmly.

J gene: TRBJ1-6
V gene: TRBV2
D gene: -
CDR3 DNA: TGTGCCAGCAGCCCTCAGTCTAATTCACCCCTCCACTTT
CDR3 protein: CASSPQSNSPLHF

J gene: TRBJ2-2
V gene: TRBV30
D gene: -
CDR3 DNA: TGTGCCTGGAGTGTACTTAGAGGACTCGGGGAGCTGTTTTTT
CDR3 protein: CAWSVLRGLGELFF

J gene: TRBJ2-5
V gene: TRBV4-2
D gene: TRBD2
CDR3 DNA: TGTGCCAGCAGCCAAAAGCGGGGGGGGAGTGAGACCCAGTACTTC
CDR3 protein: CASSQKRGGSETQYF

J gene: TRBJ2-2
V gene: TRBV5-1
D gene: -
CDR3 DNA: TGCGCCAGCAGCTTAAACAGGGTTGCGAACACCGGGGAGCTGTTTTTT
CDR3 protein: CASSLNRVANTGELFF

J gene: TRBJ2-3
V gene: TRBV20-1
D gene: -
CDR3 DNA: TGCAGTGCTAGGGGGGGGACAACGCAGTATTTT
CDR3 protein: CSARGGTTQYF

J gene: TRBJ1-1
V gene: TRBV7-9
D gene: -
CDR3 DNA: TGTGCCAGCCTCCTCGGCGGGGGGCAGAACACTGAAGCTTTCTTT
CDR3 protein: CASLLGGGQNTEAFF

J gene: TRBJ2-7
V gene: TRBV2
D gene: -
CDR3 DNA: TGTGCCAGCAGTGACGACAGTCTCGGGCAGTACTTC
CDR3 protein: CASSDDSLGQYF

J gene: TRBJ2-7
V gene: TRBV10-3
D gene: TRBD1
CDR3 DNA: TGTGCCATCAGTGTCGGGACAGGGGGTTACGAGCAGTACTTC
CDR3 protein: CAISVGTGGYEQYF

J gene: TRBJ2-3
V gene: TRBV12-3/TRBV12-4
D gene: TRBD2
CDR3 DNA: TGTGCCAGCAGTTTAGACGTGGGGGGGAATCCGTATTTT
CDR3 protein: CASSLDVGGNPYF

J gene: TRBJ2-7
V gene: TRBV6-2/TRBV6-3
D gene: -
CDR3 DNA: TGTGCCAGCAGTTATGTAGGGGTCTCCTACGAGCAGTACTTC
CDR3 protein: CASSYVGVSYEQYF

J gene: TRBJ1-2
V gene: TRBV28
D gene: -
CDR3 DNA: TGTGCCAGCGAAAAGGGGGACTATGGCTACACCTTC
CDR3 protein: CASEKGDYGYTF

J gene: TRBJ1-6
V gene: TRBV5-7
D gene: TRBD1
CDR3 DNA: TGTGCCAGCAGCTTACAGGGGCCAGCCATGCATAATTCACCCCTCCACTTT
CDR3 protein: CASSLQGPAMHNSPLHF